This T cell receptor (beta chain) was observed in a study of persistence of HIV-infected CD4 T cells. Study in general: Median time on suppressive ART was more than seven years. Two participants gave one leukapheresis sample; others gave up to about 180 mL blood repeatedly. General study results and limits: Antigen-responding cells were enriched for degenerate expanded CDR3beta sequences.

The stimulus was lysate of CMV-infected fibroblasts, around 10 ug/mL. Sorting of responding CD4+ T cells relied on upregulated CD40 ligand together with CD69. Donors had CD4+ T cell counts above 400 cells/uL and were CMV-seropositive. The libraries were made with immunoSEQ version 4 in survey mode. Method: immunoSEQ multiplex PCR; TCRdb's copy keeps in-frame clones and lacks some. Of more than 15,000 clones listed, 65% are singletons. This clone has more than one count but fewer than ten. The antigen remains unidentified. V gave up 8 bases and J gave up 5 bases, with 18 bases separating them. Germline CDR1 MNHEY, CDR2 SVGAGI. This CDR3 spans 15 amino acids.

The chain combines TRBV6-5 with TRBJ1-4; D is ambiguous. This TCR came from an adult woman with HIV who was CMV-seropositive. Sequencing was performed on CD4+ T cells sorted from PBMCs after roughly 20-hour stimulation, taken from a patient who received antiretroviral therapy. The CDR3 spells CASSTQRPKNEKLFF. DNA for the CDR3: TGTGCCAGCTCCACTCAACGACCCAAGAATGAAAAACTGTTTTTT.